The 15 T cell receptor beta chains below come from one sample, sequenced in a study of blood T cell repertoires in COVID-19. TCRdb keeps only in-frame clones here, not all; method: immunoSEQ multiplex PCR. Of about 360,000 clones in the sample, approximately 86% were seen once. Sequenced sample: peripheral blood. The receptors were gathered from a woman between 55 and 75 years old with COVID-19, enrolled during active disease.

This clone has a single count. The chain has TRBV7-2 and TRBJ1-2; 9 bases are shared with TRBD1. J was trimmed by 8 bases and V by 1 base; bases with no gene match: 5. The CDR3 runs to 14 residues. CDR1 is SGHTA, CDR2 FQGNSA, per germline. Here the CDR3 reads CASSLGDREAGYTF. The CDR3 coding sequence is TGTGCCAGCAGCTTAGGGGACAGGGAAGCAGGCTACACCTTC.

This chain uses TRBV12-3 or TRBV12-4 with TRBJ1-2; no clear D. V was trimmed by 7 bases and J by 3 bases, leaving 12 bases between them. The CDR3 spans 13 residues. The CDR3 coding sequence is TGTGCCAGCACCCCTACGCAGGACTATGGCTACACCTTC. Protein product: CASTPTQDYGYTF.

This chain connects TRBV18 to TRBJ1-2; 8 bases agree with TRBD1. J gave up 0 bases and V 5 bases, and 5 bases lay outside the gene matches. The CDR3 totals 15 residues. Germline values: CDR1 KGHSH, CDR2 LQKENI. In DNA form, the CDR3 reads TGTGCCAGCTCAGTGACAGGGGAGGCTAACTATGGCTACACCTTC. The encoded protein is CASSVTGEANYGYTF.

V gene TRBV12-3 or TRBV12-4 combines with J gene TRBJ1-2; D may be TRBD1 (5 bases). CDR3 size: 12 residues. V lost 6 bases and J lost 8, with 13 bases in between. The CDR3 reads CASSQGFRGYTF. CDR3 sequence (DNA): TGTGCCAGCAGCCAGGGATTTCGGGGCTACACCTTC.

This chain uses TRBV10-3 with TRBJ2-7; perhaps TRBD2 as D (6 bases). Germline CDR1 and CDR2: ENHRY and SYGVKD. The CDR3 extends over 15 amino acids. Trimming shortened V by 3 bases and J by 5 bases, and 17 bases separated the two germline ends. In DNA form, the CDR3 reads TGTGCCATCAGTGAACCGGGAGACCTCCATCACGAGCAGTACTTC. This sequence encodes CAISEPGDLHHEQYF.

The rearrangement links TRBV9 to TRBJ2-3; perhaps TRBD1 as D (6 bases). Trimming took off 4 bases at V and 7 bases at J, with 19 bases between the two ends. This CDR3 has 15 amino acids. CDR1 and CDR2 (germline): SGDLS, YYNGEE. In DNA form, the CDR3 reads TGTGCCAGCAGCTCCGGGACATCAGGGACCTATACGCAGTATTTT. It is translated as CASSSGTSGTYTQYF.

The chain is built from TRBV5-4 and TRBJ2-3, with D maybe TRBD2 (6 bases). The germline V gene has CDR1 SGHNT and CDR2 YYREEE (reference sequence). Trimming stripped 3 bases from V and 2 bases from J, with 16 bases between. The CDR3 runs to 16 residues. The DNA of the CDR3 is TGTGCCAGCAGCTGGTTAGAACGGGAGATCACAGATACGCAGTATTTT. This codes for CASSWLEREITDTQYF. The complete variable domain, with remaining parts taken from reference TRBV5-4 and TRBJ2-3, reads ETGVTQSPTHLIKTRGQQVTLRCSSQSGHNTVSWYQQALGQGPQFIFQYYREEENGRGNFPPRFSGLQFPNYSSELNVNALELDDSALYLCASSWLEREITDTQYFGPGTRLTVL.

The rearrangement joins TRBV19 to TRBJ2-5, with TRBD1 identical over 10 bases. The V gene end was trimmed by 6 bases and the J gene end by 5 bases; junction bases not matched to a gene: 3. Germline lookup yields CDR1 LNHDA and CDR2 SQIVND (reference sequence). The CDR3 has 13 residues. The CDR3 nucleotides read TGTGCCAGTAGCCGGACAGGGGGGGAGACCCAGTACTTC. This encodes CASSRTGGETQYF.

The genes are TRBV9 and TRBJ1-1, with 9 bases that match TRBD1. Germline values: CDR1 SGDLS, CDR2 YYNGEE. This CDR3 region has 17 residues. The trim removed 3 bases at V and 4 bases at J, leaving 13 bases unmatched. The CDR3 is CASSAPLQGARATEAFF. CDR3 DNA sequence: TGTGCCAGCAGCGCACCTCTACAGGGGGCGCGTGCCACTGAAGCTTTCTTT. Based on the CDR3 plus reference TRBV9 and TRBJ1-1, the full variable domain is DSGVTQTPKHLITATGQRVTLRCSPRSGDLSVYWYQQSLDQGLQFLIQYYNGEERAKGNILERFSAQQFPDLHSELNLSSLELGDSALYFCASSAPLQGARATEAFFGQGTRLTVV.

The V call is TRBV9, the J call TRBJ2-1; 9 bases line up with TRBD1. Trimming cost V 0 bases and J 6 bases; bases outside gene matches: 4. From germline, CDR1 is SGDLS and CDR2 YYNGEE. CDR3 length: 15 amino acids. CDR3: CASSVGGQGSNEQFF. In DNA, the CDR3 is TGTGCCAGCAGCGTAGGGGGACAGGGAAGCAATGAGCAGTTCTTC.

This clone was counted a single time. The V gene is TRBV6-1, the J gene TRBJ2-7; 9 nucleotides agree with TRBD1. The germline CDR1 and CDR2 sequences are MNHNS and SASEGT. Trimming at V came to 2 bases and at J to 0 bases, leaving 11 bases not matched to a gene. This CDR3 is built from 18 residues. The DNA of the CDR3 is TGTGCCAGCAGTGAACTTCTTTCGGGACAGGGATACTCCTACGAGCAGTACTTC. It encodes CASSELLSGQGYSYEQYF.

The V and J genes are TRBV27 and TRBJ1-6; TRBD1 matches 9 bases. Trimming cost V 3 bases and J 10 bases; bases outside gene matches: 4. The length of the CDR3 is 14 residues. Germline V gene sequence: CDR1 MNHEY, CDR2 SMNVEV (reference sequence). CDR3 sequence (DNA): TGTGCCAGCAGTTTCGGGACAGGGAGATCACCCCTCCACTTT. Its translation: CASSFGTGRSPLHF.

The V gene is TRBV5-1, the J gene TRBJ2-1, with 10 bases lining up with TRBD2. This CDR3 is 14 amino acids long. Germline V lookup: CDR1 SGHRS, CDR2 YFSETQ. Trimming cost V 6 bases and J 3 bases; bases outside gene matches: 3. This CDR3 reads CASIAGGGYNEQFF. The CDR3 region has the DNA TGCGCCAGCATAGCGGGGGGCGGCTACAATGAGCAGTTCTTC.

The chain has TRBV4-2 and TRBJ2-1; D might be TRBD2 (6 bases). In germline, CDR1 is LGHNA, CDR2 YNFKEQ. The length of the CDR3 is 16 residues. The V end was cut by 1 base, the J end by 8 bases, with 18 bases between. The CDR3 sequence: CASSQAFGTVGDEQFF. CDR3 DNA sequence: TGTGCCAGCAGCCAAGCATTCGGGACTGTGGGAGATGAGCAGTTCTTC.

This clone showed up just a few times. The gene calls are TRBV27 and TRBJ1-2; TRBD1 matches 7 bases. Trimming took 5 bases from V and 4 from J; bases not matched to a gene: 7. Germline V gene lookup returns CDR1 MNHEY and CDR2 SMNVEV (reference sequence). The CDR3 extends over 14 amino acids. CDR3 in amino acids: CASSPTGAGYGYTF. The CDR3 DNA reads TGTGCCAGCAGTCCAACAGGGGCGGGCTATGGCTACACCTTC.